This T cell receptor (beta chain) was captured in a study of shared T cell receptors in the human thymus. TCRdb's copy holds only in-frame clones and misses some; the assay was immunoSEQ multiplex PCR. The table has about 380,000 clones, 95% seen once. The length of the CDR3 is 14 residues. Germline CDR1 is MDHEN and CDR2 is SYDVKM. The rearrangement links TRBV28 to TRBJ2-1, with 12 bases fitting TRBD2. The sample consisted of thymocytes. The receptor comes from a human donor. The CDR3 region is CVLTSGSSYNEQFF. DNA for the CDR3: TGTGTCCTGACTAGCGGGAGCTCCTACAATGAGCAGTTCTTC.